The rows below give T cell receptor beta chains drawn from one sample of a study of cytomegalovirus exposure and HLA in healthy donors. Method: immunoSEQ multiplex PCR; TCRdb's copy keeps in-frame clones and lacks some. This specimen shows some 130,000 clones; the ten leading clones hold approximately 1.6%. The sequenced sample was PBMCs. The receptors originated from a woman aged 40 to 55 in good health and CMV-seropositive. CDR3s include the opening cysteine and the closing phenylalanine or tryptophan. The order of the fields is D gene, J gene, clone size, V gene, CDR3 protein, CDR3 DNA. The D gene is left open where the match is weak. Size is omitted from some rows. Given values are once, few, many or a class for expanded clones.

>TRBD1|TRBJ2-3|.|TRBV7-3
CASSVGTGIQVDTQYF
TGTGCCAGCAGCGTCGGGACAGGCATACAAGTAGATACGCAGTATTTT
>.|TRBJ1-2|.|TRBV14
CASSQELVGGHGYTF
TGTGCCAGCAGCCAAGAATTAGTCGGAGGCCACGGCTACACCTTC
>TRBD2|TRBJ2-5|.|TRBV28
CASKLPGLAEETQYF
TGTGCCAGCAAACTCCCGGGACTAGCGGAAGAGACCCAGTACTTC
>.|TRBJ1-1|.|TRBV7-8
CASSPGRPYMNTEAFF
TGTGCCAGCAGCCCGGGAAGACCTTACATGAACACTGAAGCTTTCTTT
>.|TRBJ1-1|.|TRBV2
CASRLSTEAFF
TGTGCCAGCAGACTGTCTACTGAAGCTTTCTTT
>TRBD1|TRBJ2-6|.|TRBV4-1
CASSQAGQGVYSGANVLTF
TGCGCCAGCAGCCAGGCGGGACAGGGTGTTTATTCTGGGGCCAACGTCCTGACTTTC
>.|TRBJ1-3|.|TRBV5-1
CASSLVQNSGNTIYF
TGCGCCAGCAGCTTGGTACAGAACTCTGGAAACACCATATATTTT
>.|TRBJ2-1|.|TRBV10-3
CAISEGGQEVDEQFF
TGTGCCATCAGTGAAGGCGGGCAGGAGGTAGATGAGCAGTTCTTC
>.|TRBJ1-1|.|TRBV18
CASSPQSGGWTEAFF
TGTGCCAGCTCACCTCAATCGGGGGGCTGGACTGAAGCTTTCTTT
>TRBD1|TRBJ2-2|.|TRBV5-4
CASSLQGEKTGELFF
TGTGCCAGCAGCTTACAGGGGGAGAAAACCGGGGAGCTGTTTTTT
>.|TRBJ2-7|.|TRBV5-1
CASSRSRVDEQYF
TGCGCCAGCAGTCGATCGAGGGTGGACGAGCAGTACTTC
>TRBD1|TRBJ2-5|.|TRBV11-2
CASTDREETQYF
TGTGCCAGCACTGACAGGGAAGAGACCCAGTACTTC
>.|TRBJ2-7|.|TRBV6-4
CASSEHGGITYEQYF
TGTGCCAGCAGTGAACACGGAGGAATCACCTACGAGCAGTACTTC
>.|TRBJ2-1|.|TRBV11-2
CASSLGRDYNEQFF
TGTGCCAGCAGCTTAGGTCGGGACTACAATGAGCAGTTCTTC
>.|TRBJ2-7|.|TRBV28
CASSFMRGHEQYF
TGTGCCAGCAGTTTTATGCGGGGACACGAGCAGTACTTC
>TRBD1|TRBJ2-7|.|TRBV6-1
CASGLTGGGEQYF
TGTGCCAGCGGGTTGACAGGGGGCGGCGAGCAGTACTTC
>.|TRBJ2-1|.|TRBV19
CASSPRVEAYNEQFF
TGTGCCAGTAGTCCACGGGTGGAGGCATACAATGAGCAGTTCTTC
>.|TRBJ1-2|.|TRBV7-2
CASSSKTQQGLYGYTF
TGTGCCAGCAGCTCAAAAACCCAACAAGGACTCTATGGCTACACCTTC
>TRBD1|TRBJ1-1|.|TRBV27
CASSLTGATEAFF
TGTGCCAGCAGTCTAACAGGGGCCACTGAAGCTTTCTTT
>TRBD1|TRBJ2-7|.|TRBV30
CAWRTGTRGEQYF
TGTGCCTGGCGGACAGGGACTCGTGGCGAGCAGTACTTC
>.|TRBJ2-7|.|TRBV15
CATSRGAQSSSYEQYF
TGTGCCACCAGCAGAGGAGCCCAATCGAGCTCCTACGAGCAGTACTTC
>TRBD1|TRBJ2-7|.|TRBV11-1
CASSAAYRGRYEQYF
TGTGCCAGCAGCGCGGCCTACAGGGGCCGCTACGAGCAGTACTTC
>TRBD1|TRBJ2-7|.|TRBV27
CASSFYTDRDEQYF
TGTGCCAGCAGTTTCTATACCGACAGGGACGAGCAGTACTTC
>TRBD1|TRBJ1-4|.|TRBV5-1
CASSTDRGGNEKLFF
TGCGCCAGCAGCACCGACAGGGGCGGTAATGAAAAACTGTTTTTT
>.|TRBJ2-2|.|TRBV2
CASKEQGNTGELFF
TGTGCCAGCAAGGAACAGGGGAACACCGGGGAGCTGTTTTTT
>TRBD2|TRBJ2-7|.|TRBV13
CASSLGGLADSYEQYF
TGTGCCAGCAGCTTAGGAGGACTAGCGGACTCCTACGAGCAGTACTTC
>TRBD1|TRBJ1-2|.|TRBV19
CASTRTGDGYTF
TGTGCCAGTACCCGGACAGGAGATGGCTACACCTTC
>TRBD1|TRBJ2-7|.|TRBV10-3
CAINGVGQGNEQYF
TGTGCCATCAACGGCGTGGGACAGGGAAACGAGCAGTACTTC
>.|TRBJ1-1|.|TRBV18
CASSPGAGMNTEAFF
TGTGCCAGCTCACCCGGAGCGGGTATGAACACTGAAGCTTTCTTT
>TRBD2|TRBJ2-7|.|TRBV5-1
CASSFGNSGSPEQYF
TGCGCCAGCAGCTTCGGGAATAGCGGGAGCCCCGAGCAGTACTTC
>.|TRBJ1-4|medium-sized|TRBV28
CASSPREKNEKLFF
TGTGCCAGCAGTCCGAGGGAGAAGAATGAAAAACTGTTTTTT
>TRBD2|TRBJ2-2|.|TRBV27
CASTPLVGAGTSGTGELFF
TGTGCCAGCACCCCTTTGGTAGGGGCCGGGACTAGCGGGACCGGGGAGCTGTTTTTT
>TRBD1|TRBJ2-2|.|TRBV10-1
CASSESAQGVPNTGELFF
TGCGCCAGCAGTGAGTCGGCCCAGGGGGTGCCGAACACCGGGGAGCTGTTTTTT
>.|TRBJ2-7|.|TRBV30
CAWSPGLRGYEQYF
TGTGCCTGGAGCCCGGGACTCCGAGGCTACGAGCAGTACTTC
>TRBD2|TRBJ2-4|.|TRBV5-1
CASSLRGGSAKNIQYF
TGCGCCAGCAGCTTGCGGGGGGGTTCGGCCAAAAACATTCAGTACTTC
>.|TRBJ2-7|.|TRBV2
CASTKGVLNEQYF
TGTGCCAGCACGAAGGGGGTTCTGAACGAGCAGTACTTC
>.|TRBJ1-1|.|TRBV5-1
CASSSQGGATEAFF
TGCGCCAGCAGCTCACAGGGCGGTGCCACTGAAGCTTTCTTT
>TRBD1|TRBJ1-1|.|TRBV6-5
CASSSTRGMNTEAFF
TGTGCCAGCAGTTCCACCAGGGGGATGAACACTGAAGCTTTCTTT
>.|TRBJ1-3|.|TRBV9
CASSVQGKPSGNTIYF
TGTGCCAGCAGCGTACAGGGTAAGCCCTCTGGAAACACCATATATTTT
>TRBD2|TRBJ2-7|.|TRBV6-6
CASSHILGLAGYEQYF
TGTGCCAGCAGTCACATTCTGGGACTAGCGGGATACGAGCAGTACTTC
>TRBD2|TRBJ2-1|.|TRBV5-1
CASSLGLAGGPRVNEQFF
TGCGCCAGTAGCTTGGGACTAGCGGGAGGGCCGAGGGTGAATGAGCAGTTCTTC
>TRBD1|TRBJ2-7|.|TRBV5-1
CASSLADGQGPYEQYF
TGCGCCAGCAGCTTGGCCGACGGACAGGGACCTTACGAGCAGTACTTC
>TRBD1|TRBJ1-3|.|TRBV5-1
CASSLAGTASGGNTIYF
TGCGCCAGCAGCTTGGCCGGGACAGCATCTGGTGGAAACACCATATATTTT
>.|TRBJ1-1|.|TRBV19
CASRRQTMNTEAFF
TGTGCCAGTAGAAGACAGACCATGAACACTGAAGCTTTCTTT
>.|TRBJ1-2|.|TRBV30
CAWRSGNYGYTF
TGTGCCTGGAGATCGGGTAACTATGGCTACACCTTC
>TRBD1|TRBJ1-1|.|TRBV5-1
CASSPGQGGTEAFF
TGCGCCAGCAGCCCGGGACAGGGCGGCACTGAAGCTTTCTTT
>.|TRBJ2-1|.|TRBV2
CASTLEGGDEQFF
TGTGCCAGCACCCTTGAAGGGGGTGATGAGCAGTTCTTC
>TRBD2|TRBJ2-1|.|TRBV10-3
CAISEPGTSGSSYNEQFF
TGTGCCATCAGTGAGCCCGGGACTAGCGGGAGCAGTTACAATGAGCAGTTCTTC
>.|TRBJ2-7|.|TRBV11-2
CASSLFSLRRTSDYEQYF
TGTGCCAGCAGCTTATTCTCCCTTAGGCGGACATCGGACTACGAGCAGTACTTC
>TRBD1|TRBJ1-5|.|TRBV7-2
CASSFGTEGQPQHF
TGTGCCAGCAGCTTCGGGACAGAAGGACAGCCCCAGCATTTT
>.|TRBJ2-2|.|TRBV11-2
CASSLFAGLNTGELFF
TGTGCCAGCAGCTTATTTGCGGGACTGAACACCGGGGAGCTGTTTTTT
>TRBD1|TRBJ2-3|.|TRBV11-3
CASSPRTGSTDTQYF
TGTGCCAGCAGTCCCCGGACAGGGAGCACAGATACGCAGTATTTT
>TRBD2|TRBJ2-1|.|TRBV9
CASSDPTSGTSDEQFF
TGTGCCAGCAGCGACCCTACTAGCGGTACTTCCGATGAGCAGTTCTTC
>TRBD1|TRBJ2-2|.|TRBV7-2
CASSSRQGANTGELFF
TGTGCCAGCAGCTCACGACAGGGGGCGAACACCGGGGAGCTGTTTTTT
>.|TRBJ2-1|.|TRBV19
CASSIGPGRDYNEQFF
TGTGCCAGTAGTATCGGGCCGGGGCGGGACTACAATGAGCAGTTCTTC
>TRBD1|TRBJ1-2|.|TRBV5-1
CASSLVTGGGGYTF
TGCGCCAGCAGCTTGGTGACAGGGGGCGGCGGCTACACCTTC
>TRBD1|TRBJ2-7|.|TRBV19
CASGTGLYEQYF
TGTGCCAGTGGGACAGGGTTGTACGAGCAGTACTTC
>TRBD2|TRBJ2-1|.|TRBV9
CASSTQTSGRAGEQFF
TGTGCCAGCAGTACCCAAACTAGCGGGAGGGCCGGGGAGCAGTTCTTC
>TRBD2|TRBJ2-7|.|TRBV28
CASSLPGTSGYEQYF
TGTGCCAGCAGTTTACCCGGGACTAGCGGCTACGAGCAGTACTTC